The clone carrying this T cell receptor (beta chain) was counted a few times. What it binds is unknown. The germline V and J ends were trimmed by 0 bases and 9 bases, with 9 bases remaining between them. Germline values: CDR1 LGHNA, CDR2 YSLEER. The CDR3 covers 14 residues. This sample was included in a study of glioma-infiltrating T cells. The iRepertoire nested amplicon-rescue multiplex PCR amplified TCR alpha and beta CDR3s from RNA. From the multiplex PCR reads, TCRdb called clonotypes with MiXCR, one entry per CDR3 protein. The sample lists about 140,000 distinct CDR3 sequences; about two fifths were seen once. General study points: Tissue-blood divergence was below expectation in non-neoplastic patients, above in gliomas.

The receptor was isolated from a human donor with low-grade glioma or glioblastoma, undergoing nonglioma brain surgery, or in good health (not recorded which). The sequenced material came from glioma tissue, nonneoplastic brain tissue, or PBMCs (not recorded which). V usage is TRBV4-3 and J usage is TRBJ1-6; D is ambiguous. The CDR3 is CASSQDGTSSPLHF. The CDR3 nucleotides are TGCGCCAGCAGCCAAGATGGTACCTCTTCACCCCTCCACTTT.